Below, 12 T cell receptor beta chains from the same sample are listed, as sequenced in a study of cytomegalovirus exposure and HLA in healthy donors. Both 60 Vbeta primers and 13 Jbeta primers went into the PCR. Sequencing was performed with immunoSEQ multiplex PCR; in TCRdb, only in-frame clones are kept and a portion is missing. The data show around 120,000 clones, around four fifths seen once. Sequencing input: PBMCs. The receptors were gathered from a boy aged 10-17 years in good health and CMV-seronegative.

The chain carries TRBV9 and TRBJ2-5; D is perhaps TRBD2 (5 bases). Trimming pared 0 bases from V and 1 base from J, leaving 13 bases between. Germline assignment: CDR1 SGDLS and CDR2 YYNGEE. This CDR3 has 16 residues. This chain's CDR3 is CASSVGARVTQETQYF. The CDR3 DNA reads as TGTGCCAGCAGCGTAGGGGCGCGGGTCACCCAAGAGACCCAGTACTTC.

The sample holds one count of this clone. The chain is built from TRBV29-1 and TRBJ2-1, with TRBD1 identical over 8 bases. Germline V lookup: CDR1 SQVTM, CDR2 ANQGSEA. The length of the CDR3 is 15 residues. V was pared by 3 bases and J by 9 bases, with 13 bases of the junction left unmatched. The CDR3 DNA reads TGCAGCGTTGATGGGGGGACAGGTGGTGTGGGTGAGCAGTTCTTC. Translating it yields CSVDGGTGGVGEQFF.

The chain is built from TRBV12-5 and TRBJ2-5, with TRBD1 matching 7 bases. Germline CDR1 reads LGHNT; CDR2 reads FRNRAP. Unmatched junction bases numbered 10, after V lost 4 bases and J lost 2 bases. This CDR3 contains 16 residues. The CDR3, as DNA: TGTGCTAGTGGTTATCCCGGGACAGAAATACAAGAGACCCAGTACTTC. Translation: CASGYPGTEIQETQYF.

This clone was observed a handful of times. This chain links TRBV5-1 with TRBJ2-2, with D uncertain. The V end was cut by 4 bases, the J end by 6 bases, with 7 bases between. The germline CDR1 and CDR2 sequences are SGHRS and YFSETQ. The CDR3 covers 12 residues. The DNA for the CDR3 is TGCGCCAGCAGCCTGGCAGCCGGGGAGCTGTTTTTT. Protein: CASSLAAGELFF. Together with reference TRBV5-1 and TRBJ2-2, the CDR3 gives the full variable domain: KAGVTQTPRYLIKTRGQQVTLSCSPISGHRSVSWYQQTPGQGLQFLFEYFSETQRNKGNFPGRFSGRQFSNSRSEMNVSTLELGDSALYLCASSLAAGELFFGEGSRLTVL.

The V and J genes are TRBV5-1 and TRBJ2-1; D gene unclear. V was trimmed by 0 bases and J by 6 bases, leaving 7 bases between them. The CDR3 length is 13 residues. Germline values: CDR1 SGHRS, CDR2 YFSETQ. CDR3 DNA: TGCGCCAGCAGCTTGGGGCCGGGCAATGAGCAGTTCTTC. It yields the protein CASSLGPGNEQFF.

This sequence joins TRBV4-1 and TRBJ2-1; 8 nucleotides match TRBD2. The CDR3 covers 19 residues. From germline, CDR1 is MGHRA and CDR2 YSYEKL. The V and J ends lost 1 base and 2 bases, in that order; junction bases with no gene match: 13. CDR3 sequence reads: CASSQGVGLAGAAYNEQFF. Written as DNA, the CDR3 is TGCGCCAGCAGCCAAGGAGTAGGGCTAGCGGGCGCCGCCTACAATGAGCAGTTCTTC.

CDR3 sequence: CSVEDPRARTDTQYF. The DNA for the CDR3 is TGCAGCGTTGAAGATCCTAGAGCTCGCACAGATACGCAGTATTTT. The rearrangement joins TRBV29-1 to TRBJ2-3; D is unresolved. This CDR3 region has 15 residues. CDR1 is SQVTM, CDR2 ANQGSEA, per germline. The V end lost 0 bases, the J end lost 1 base, and 11 bases lay between the germline ends.

This clone occurred once. The V call is TRBV9, the J call TRBJ2-3; 9 nucleotides align to TRBD2. With V trimmed by 4 bases and J by 6 bases, 12 bases remained unmatched. The CDR3 sequence is 16 residues long. Germline-derived CDR1 and CDR2 are SGDLS and YYNGEE. As DNA, the CDR3 is TGTGCCAGCAGCCAACCGCCGGGCGGGAGGGCCGATACGCAGTATTTT. It specifies CASSQPPGGRADTQYF.

The genes are TRBV6-5 and TRBJ2-7; TRBD2 agrees at 8 bases. V trimming: 2 bases; J trimming: 7 bases; junction bases outside the gene matches: 10. Germline V gives CDR1 MNHEY, CDR2 SVGAGI. This CDR3 has 15 amino acids. CDR3 region: CASSYVSGRLREQYF. DNA of the CDR3: TGTGCCAGCAGTTACGTAAGCGGGAGATTGAGAGAGCAGTACTTC.

The chain carries TRBV2 and TRBJ2-1; TRBD1 might be the D (5 bases). This CDR3 contains 18 residues. The germline V gene encodes CDR1 SNHLY and CDR2 FYNNEI. V gave up 4 bases and J gave up 4 bases, with 23 bases separating them. CDR3: CASSGIPHRPPNYNEQFF. The CDR3 DNA reads as TGTGCCAGCAGTGGAATCCCCCACAGGCCCCCCAATTACAATGAGCAGTTCTTC.

The chain combines TRBV9 with TRBJ2-3; weak D call: TRBD1 (6 bases). Germline lookup yields CDR1 SGDLS and CDR2 YYNGEE. This CDR3 is 15 amino acids long. The V end lost 4 bases, the J end lost 2 bases, and 14 bases lay between the germline ends. The CDR3 DNA sequence: TGTGCCAGCAGCATCCGACAGGAGCCCACAGATACGCAGTATTTT. Amino acid sequence: CASSIRQEPTDTQYF.

The chain joins TRBV10-3 to TRBJ1-2; D uncertain. V was pared by 6 bases and J by 4 bases, with 9 bases between. Germline CDR1 and CDR2: ENHRY and SYGVKD. The CDR3 extends over 12 amino acids. The CDR3 DNA reads TGTGCCATCAGCACACAATTCTATGGCTACACCTTC. Its translation is CAISTQFYGYTF.